The T cell receptor (beta chain) described here comes from a study of T cell clonotyping in hematopoietic cell transplantation. Trimming removed 2 bases at V and 3 bases at J, with 14 bases between. Per the germline V gene, CDR1 is LGHNA and CDR2 is YSLEER. There are 15 residues in the CDR3. The method was immunoSEQ multiplex PCR; TCRdb's version includes in-frame clones alone and lacks a portion of them. The sample carries about 7,700 clones, roughly 94% recorded once. A word on this clone: Its cognate antigen is unknown.

Recipients were bled about 28 days pretransplant and at posttransplant days 30, 100, 180. Study conclusions and caveats: Higher Inverse Simpson Index values in graft donor and pretransplant recipient predicted broader posttransplant TCR diversity. No sorting was done, leaving CD4 and CD8 contributions mixed. At the given depth, recipient repertoires were over 95% de novo clonotypes.

The J gene is TRBJ2-7, the V gene TRBV4-3, with D perhaps being TRBD1 or TRBD2 (6 bases each). The receptor was derived from a male patient aged 60 to 75 who had an allogeneic stem cell transplant from an unrelated donor, so T cells may come from the graft donor. Some clones in this sample may be carry-over from other donors' samples. This material consisted of peripheral blood mononuclear cells, taken 30 days after allogeneic stem cell transplant. For the CDR3, the DNA is TGCGCCAGCAGCCAAACGAGGGGGGTGGGCTACGAGCAGTACTTC. This sequence encodes CASSQTRGVGYEQYF.